This entry describes one T cell receptor (beta chain). In the authors' methods: Estimated nucleated cell counts came from reference gene primer amplification. Assay: immunoSEQ multiplex PCR; the TCRdb copy retains only in-frame clones and omits some. D and trimming come from the DNA, and the V and J calls and clone size come from that table. Of about 210,000 clones listed, approximately 85% are singletons. The sample belongs to a study of blood T cell repertoires in COVID-19. Study at large: Acute and convalescent COVID-19 specimens originated in the United States, Italy and Spain. Sample material is recorded as cDNA or gDNA derived from T cells, B-cell-depleted T cells, or PBMCs.

V was trimmed by 5 bases and J by 5 bases, leaving 12 bases between them. Germline CDR1 is MNHEY and CDR2 is SVGAGI. The CDR3 extends over 13 amino acids. The V call is TRBV6-5, the J call TRBJ1-1; no clear D gene. The sequence derives from a woman aged 50 to 60 with active or convalescent COVID-19. The sample consisted of peripheral blood. The CDR3: CASSRMGGTEAFF. CDR3 nucleotide sequence: TGTGCCAGCAGTCGGATGGGAGGGACTGAAGCTTTCTTT.